The clone carrying this TCR beta chain was seen many times. Antigen specificity is unknown. Germline assignment: CDR1 GTSNPN and CDR2 SVGIG (reference sequence). CDR3 length: 14 amino acids. Between the trimmed V and J ends, which lost 1 base and 7 bases, there was a span of 16 bases. The sample is drawn from a study of CD8 T cells in ankylosing spondylitis. Quantitative 5'-RACE with molecular barcodes produced the TCR beta libraries. One entry per CDR3 protein results from TCRdb running MiXCR on the 5' RACE reads. The profile covers about 36,000 distinct CDR3 sequences, with around an eighth appearing a single time and about a third taken by the ten largest. General study findings and limits: Ankylosing spondylitis blood seemed to carry a telltale TCR beta motif made of about 8 highly homologous variants.

This TCR came from a male donor with ankylosing spondylitis. V usage is TRBV30 and J usage is TRBJ1-2; D is ambiguous. The sequenced sample was synovial fluid, either unsorted or a sorted T cell fraction (not recorded which). The CDR3 here is CAWSATGGIFGYTF. The CDR3, as DNA: TGTGCCTGGAGTGCCACGGGAGGGATTTTTGGCTACACCTTC.